This T cell receptor beta chain was profiled in a study of OX40 agonist ivuxolimab in advanced cancers. About the research overall: Patients in the trial were receiving intravenous ivuxolimab every 2 weeks, at doses of 0.01 to 10 mg/kg. Three patients had partial responses: one hepatocellular carcinoma, two cutaneous melanoma. Study findings and constraints: In CD8+ T cells, expanded clones were on average more numerous than in CD4+.

Germline V gene lookup returns CDR1 SGDLS and CDR2 YYNGEE. The length of the CDR3 is 13 residues. The V and J ends lost 4 bases and 6 bases respectively, with 10 bases between them. Generated by immunoSEQ multiplex PCR, the TCRdb table keeps only in-frame clones and is missing some. The sample carries fewer than 80,000 clones, 75% to 90% recorded once. Worth noting for this clone: Its antigen is unidentified.

The sample here was CD4+ or CD8+ T cells sorted from blood, taken in a trial of the OX40 agonist ivuxolimab. The V gene is TRBV9, the J gene TRBJ2-2; D is ambiguous. This TCR was sampled from an adult with an advanced solid tumor such as melanoma, head and neck, liver or kidney cancer. CDR3 DNA sequence: TGTGCCAGCAGCCAACAGACCCCCGGGGAGCTGTTTTTT. It encodes CASSQQTPGELFF.